The rows below give T cell receptor beta chains drawn from one sample of a study of blood T cell repertoires in COVID-19. The repertoire was sequenced with immunoSEQ multiplex PCR; TCRdb's copy has only in-frame clones and lacks some. This sample carries approximately 80,000 clones, about 90% of them seen once, and the ten largest clones take under 1.1%. Specimen: peripheral blood. These TCRs come from a woman in her forties or fifties in a cohort sampled during active COVID-19. CDR3s include the opening cysteine and the closing phenylalanine or tryptophan. A D gene is named only where the DNA matches it firmly. Only some rows state a clone size, as once, few, many or a class for expanded clones.

CDR3: CASSLLPDWGTGELFF
DNA: TGTGCCAGCAGTTTACTACCGGACTGGGGTACCGGGGAGCTGTTTTTT
V: TRBV27
size: -
J: TRBJ2-2
D: -

CDR3: CASSLLDEQYF
DNA: TGTGCCAGCAGCCTCCTTGACGAGCAGTACTTC
V: TRBV5-6
size: -
J: TRBJ2-7
D: -

CDR3: CASSFSDRGNQPQHF
DNA: TGTGCCAGCAGTTTCTCCGACAGGGGGAATCAGCCTCAGCATTTT
V: TRBV6-2/TRBV6-3
size: -
J: TRBJ1-5
D: TRBD1

CDR3: CASSFEGLRQPTDTQYF
DNA: TGTGCCAGCAGCTTCGAAGGATTGCGGCAGCCCACAGATACGCAGTATTTT
V: TRBV7-3
size: -
J: TRBJ2-3
D: -

CDR3: CASGRGDSPLHF
DNA: TGTGCCAGCGGGAGGGGGGATTCACCCCTCCACTTT
V: TRBV5-4
size: -
J: TRBJ1-6
D: -

CDR3: CASSVSGGPTDTQYF
DNA: TGTGCCAGCAGCGTATCGGGAGGGCCCACAGATACGCAGTATTTT
V: TRBV9
size: few
J: TRBJ2-3
D: TRBD2

CDR3: CASSLKRETQYF
DNA: TGTGCCAGCAGCTTGAAGAGGGAGACCCAGTACTTC
V: TRBV5-6
size: -
J: TRBJ2-5
D: -

CDR3: CASSLEGDGTSGTQYF
DNA: TGTGCCAGCAGCTTAGAGGGGGATGGGACTAGCGGGACGCAGTATTTT
V: TRBV7-6
size: -
J: TRBJ2-3
D: TRBD2

CDR3: CATRQGAVNEQFF
DNA: TGTGCCACCCGACAGGGAGCCGTCAATGAGCAGTTCTTC
V: TRBV15
size: -
J: TRBJ2-1
D: TRBD1

CDR3: CASRQTLAGAYEQYF
DNA: TGTGCCAGCAGGCAGACCTTAGCGGGGGCCTACGAGCAGTACTTC
V: TRBV3-1/TRBV3-2
size: -
J: TRBJ2-7
D: TRBD2

CDR3: CAWSLMYEREMNEQYF
DNA: TGTGCCTGGAGCCTAATGTATGAGCGGGAGATGAACGAGCAGTACTTC
V: TRBV30
size: -
J: TRBJ2-7
D: TRBD2

CDR3: CASKERTSVSYEQYF
DNA: TGTGCCAGTAAGGAGAGGACTAGCGTCTCCTACGAGCAGTACTTC
V: TRBV19
size: once
J: TRBJ2-7
D: TRBD2

CDR3: CASSLRSLDEQFF
DNA: TGTGCCAGCAGCCTCCGGAGCTTGGATGAGCAGTTCTTC
V: TRBV3-1/TRBV3-2
size: -
J: TRBJ2-1
D: -

CDR3: CASSYGGTGGSYEQYF
DNA: TGTGCCAGCAGTTACGGCGGGACAGGGGGCTCCTACGAGCAGTACTTC
V: TRBV6-5
size: -
J: TRBJ2-7
D: TRBD1

CDR3: CASSTPGTSPYEQYF
DNA: TGTGCCAGCAGTACCCCCGGGACTAGCCCATACGAGCAGTACTTC
V: TRBV28
size: -
J: TRBJ2-7
D: TRBD2

CDR3: CASSQDSGRYNEQFF
DNA: TGTGCCAGCAGCCAAGATAGCGGGAGGTACAATGAGCAGTTCTTC
V: TRBV3-1/TRBV3-2
size: -
J: TRBJ2-1
D: TRBD2

CDR3: CASSDAEPTDTQYF
DNA: TGCGCCAGCAGTGATGCGGAGCCCACCGATACGCAGTATTTT
V: TRBV10-1
size: -
J: TRBJ2-3
D: -

CDR3: CASSPGWKGADTEAFF
DNA: TGTGCCAGCTCACCAGGATGGAAAGGGGCGGACACTGAAGCTTTCTTT
V: TRBV18
size: -
J: TRBJ1-1
D: -

CDR3: CASSLAAYQETQYF
DNA: TGTGCCAGCAGCTTGGCTGCGTACCAAGAGACCCAGTACTTC
V: TRBV5-8
size: -
J: TRBJ2-5
D: -

CDR3: CASSERGAYEQYF
DNA: TGTGCCAGCAGTGAACGCGGAGCCTACGAGCAGTACTTC
V: TRBV6-1
size: -
J: TRBJ2-7
D: -

CDR3: CASSLTVAGELFF
DNA: TGTGCCAGCAGCTTGACGGTGGCCGGGGAGCTGTTTTTT
V: TRBV5-6
size: -
J: TRBJ2-2
D: -

CDR3: CASSFLGTTFQETQYF
DNA: TGTGCCAGCAGCTTCCTCGGGACTACCTTCCAAGAGACCCAGTACTTC
V: TRBV5-4
size: -
J: TRBJ2-5
D: TRBD2

CDR3: CASSEGGTEAFF
DNA: TGCGCCAGCAGTGAGGGAGGGACTGAAGCTTTCTTT
V: TRBV10-1
size: medium-sized
J: TRBJ1-1
D: -

CDR3: CASSTTSGYSYEQYF
DNA: TGTGCCAGCAGCACCACTAGCGGATACTCCTACGAGCAGTACTTC
V: TRBV28
size: -
J: TRBJ2-7
D: TRBD2

CDR3: CASSTSTAAQPQHF
DNA: TGTGCCAGCAGTACCTCGACGGCGGCTCAGCCCCAGCATTTT
V: TRBV28
size: -
J: TRBJ1-5
D: -

CDR3: CASKSTGPSSGNTIYF
DNA: TGTGCCAGCAAGTCGACAGGGCCTTCCTCTGGAAACACCATATATTTT
V: TRBV28
size: -
J: TRBJ1-3
D: TRBD1

CDR3: CASSLATGLSGNTIYF
DNA: TGTGCCAGCAGCTTAGCTACAGGGTTATCTGGAAACACCATATATTTT
V: TRBV11-2
size: -
J: TRBJ1-3
D: -

CDR3: CASSISAGVPYNEQFF
DNA: TGTGCCAGTAGTATTTCTGCGGGGGTCCCCTACAATGAGCAGTTCTTC
V: TRBV19
size: once
J: TRBJ2-1
D: TRBD2

CDR3: CASTSEAVMNTEAFF
DNA: TGTGCCAGCACTTCCGAGGCGGTTATGAACACTGAAGCTTTCTTT
V: TRBV2
size: -
J: TRBJ1-1
D: -